The present entry profiles one TCR beta chain with its context. It was negative magnetic separation that enriched the total CD8+ T cells. This sample was taken from a study of human CD8 memory T cell subsets. UMI-labeled 5' RACE produced the TCR beta libraries. TCRdb derives one entry per CDR3 protein from the 5' RACE reads, leaving out DNA. The table lists over 4,000 distinct CDR3 sequences, with 33% in the top ten. CDR1 MRHNA and CDR2 SNTAGT come from the germline V gene. CDR3 size: 14 residues. The receptor was derived from a human donor in good health. The sequencing input was CD8+ T cells from PBMCs. The genes are TRBV6-4 and TRBJ2-1; the D call from TCRdb, TRBD2, cannot be confirmed without DNA. Here the CDR3 reads CASKAGLENNEQFF.